The 4 T cell receptor beta chains listed next were all sequenced from one sample in a study of OX40 agonist ivuxolimab in advanced cancers. Library prep was done by the immunoSEQ multiplex PCR assay. Sourced from immuneACCESS, this table was stored by TCRdb with only in-frame sequences that have V and J called. A share of the clones is absent; for the studies checked, an unresolved V gene accounts for under half, and the remainder has no known explanation. In all, the sample holds tens of thousands of clones, and 80% to 85% of those were seen once. In total, the top ten clones hold 9.5% to 13% of the sample. The specimen was CD4+ or CD8+ T cells sorted from blood, collected in a trial of the OX40 agonist ivuxolimab. These receptor sequences come from an adult with an advanced solid tumor such as melanoma, head and neck, liver or kidney cancer.

The V call is TRBV7-2, the J call TRBJ2-1; 8 nucleotides line up with TRBD2. The CDR3 is 17 residues long. The germline V gene encodes CDR1 SGHTA and CDR2 FQGNSA. V lost 5 bases to trimming and J lost 0 bases; unmatched junction nucleotides: 9. CDR3: CASSPGGKGSSYNEQFF. Here the CDR3 DNA reads TGTGCCAGCAGCCCGGGGGGGAAGGGAAGCTCCTACAATGAGCAGTTCTTC.

This clone was counted only a few times. The V gene is TRBV5-6, the J gene TRBJ2-7; 11 nucleotides match TRBD2. This CDR3 comprises 14 residues. The germline V gene has CDR1 SGHDT and CDR2 YYEEEE. Trimming took 4 bases from V and 7 from J; bases not matched to a gene: 7. CDR3 residues: CASSQTSGKEEQYF. In DNA, the CDR3 is TGTGCCAGCAGCCAGACTAGCGGGAAGGAGGAGCAGTACTTC. The whole variable domain, filled in from reference TRBV5-6 and TRBJ2-7, reads DAGVTQSPTHLIKTRGQQVTLRCSPKSGHDTVSWYQQALGQGPQFIFQYYEEEERQRGNFPDRFSGHQFPNYSSELNVNALLLGDSALYLCASSQTSGKEEQYFGPGTRLTVT.

The genes are TRBV29-1 and TRBJ2-1; D remains unclear. In germline, CDR1 is SQVTM, CDR2 ANQGSEA. This CDR3 is 13 amino acids long. The germline V and J ends were trimmed by 6 bases and 9 bases, with 18 bases remaining between them. CDR3 amino acids: CSVAHADSGEQFF. The CDR3 bases are TGCAGCGTGGCACATGCTGACTCGGGTGAGCAGTTCTTC.

This chain links TRBV5-4 with TRBJ2-5; 8 bases align to TRBD2. The CDR3 is made up of 14 amino acids. The trim removed 3 bases at V and 3 bases at J, leaving 4 bases unmatched. Per germline, CDR1 SGHNT and CDR2 YYREEE (reference sequence). The chain's CDR3 is CASSSTSGKETQYF. In nucleotides, the CDR3 is TGTGCCAGCAGCTCAACTAGCGGTAAAGAGACCCAGTACTTC.